The present entry profiles one TCR beta chain with its context. What it binds is not known. Reverse transcribing all isolated RNA meant expressed TCRB transcripts were sequenced. Clones were sequenced by immunoSEQ multiplex PCR, and TCRdb holds only the in-frame ones, with some missing. The sample has around 400,000 clones; 10% to 15% are singletons. This sample is part of a study of beta chain features in type 1 diabetes. Study outcomes and limitations: Using cDNA template may skew counts toward highly expressing activated cells. PCR, the amplification step, might favor shorter templates, equally in patients and controls.

This sequence was found in a man aged 18 to 30 in good health. Sequenced material: naive CD4+ T cells from blood.

The CDR3 DNA follows: TGCGCCAGCCCTACTAGCGGCACAGATACGCAGTATTTT. Its translation is CASPTSGTDTQYF. This chain uses TRBV5-1 with TRBJ2-3; 7 bases are shared with TRBD2. Germline CDR1 SGHRS, CDR2 YFSETQ. The length of the CDR3 is 13 residues. V lost 7 bases and J lost 1; bases outside the gene matches: 3. Full variable domain (missing parts from reference TRBV5-1 and TRBJ2-3): KAGVTQTPRYLIKTRGQQVTLSCSPISGHRSVSWYQQTPGQGLQFLFEYFSETQRNKGNFPGRFSGRQFSNSRSEMNVSTLELGDSALYLCASPTSGTDTQYFGPGTRLTVL.